Listed here are 22 T cell receptor beta chains from one sample, sequenced in a study of type 1 regulatory T cells (dated by TCRdb to about 2021). Which antigens these TCRs recognize remains unknown. Sequencing used an Illumina MiSeq. TCRdb took the public reads, trimmed them with fastp at Q25, ran MiXCR for clone calling and kept in-frame beta chains. CDR3 protein sequences are deduplicated, and each keeps its most common genes and DNA. The sample records roughly 71,000 distinct CDR3 sequences, 55% to 80% of which are singletons. About 7.3% of the sample is held by the ten biggest clonotypes. What was sequenced was cultured T cells, either the whole culture or a sorted T cell fraction (not recorded which). The sample's cell subset or site label, in plain terms: Tr1-enriched cell product generated in vitro against host alloantigens. The receptors come from a human donor in good health.

This clonotype was picked up many times. The chain has TRBV3-1 and TRBJ2-1, with 11 nucleotides matching TRBD2. J gave up 5 bases and V 0 bases, and 3 bases lay outside the gene matches. In germline, CDR1 is LGHDT, CDR2 YNNKEL (reference sequence). The CDR3 runs 16 residues. CDR3: CASSQEGTSGDNEQFF. CDR3 in DNA: TGTGCCAGCAGCCAAGAGGGGACTAGCGGTGACAATGAGCAGTTCTTC.

This clonotype came up a few times. The rearrangement links TRBV7-2 to TRBJ2-3; D might be TRBD2 (5 bases). Trimming removed 7 bases at V and 4 bases at J, with 12 bases between. This CDR3 comprises 13 residues. CDR1 and CDR2 (germline): SGHTA, FQGNSA. The CDR3 loop reads CASTPLEADTQYF. In DNA form, the CDR3 reads TGTGCCAGCACTCCACTAGAAGCAGATACGCAGTATTTT. The whole variable domain, remainder taken from reference TRBV7-2 and TRBJ2-3, is GAGVSQSPSNKVTEKGKDVELRCDPISGHTALYWYRQSLGQGLEFLIYFQGNSAPDKSGLPSDRFSAERTGGSVSTLTIQRTQQEDSAVYLCASTPLEADTQYFGPGTRLTVL.

This clonotype appeared a few times. The V call is TRBV18, the J call TRBJ1-3; 10 nucleotides align to TRBD1. J gave up 8 bases and V 6 bases, and 10 bases lay outside the gene matches. CDR1 is KGHSH, CDR2 LQKENI, per germline. The CDR3 runs 15 residues. The CDR3 region is CASSPGQGPLYTIYF. In DNA, the CDR3 is TGTGCCAGCTCGCCGGGACAGGGGCCTTTATACACCATATATTTT. The complete variable domain, with remaining parts taken from reference TRBV18 and TRBJ1-3, reads NAGVMQNPRHLVRRRGQEARLRCSPMKGHSHVYWYRQLPEEGLKFMVYLQKENIIDESGMPKERFSAEFPKEGPSILRIQQVVRGDSAAYFCASSPGQGPLYTIYFGEGSWLTVV.

The table lists this clonotype with a few counts. This rearrangement joins TRBV3-1 to TRBJ1-1, with D possibly matching TRBD1 (5 bases). CDR1 is LGHDT, CDR2 YNNKEL, per germline (reference sequence). CDR3 length: 13 amino acids. The V end lost 2 bases, the J end lost 6 bases, and 10 bases lay between the germline ends. CDR3 DNA sequence: TGTGCCAGCAGCCAAACAGGTATTTCTGAAGCTTTCTTT. Protein: CASSQTGISEAFF.

The CDR3: CASSGDSDFYEQYV. The CDR3 nucleotides read TGTGCCAGCAGCGGGGACAGCGACTTCTACGAGCAGTACGTC. V is TRBV9 and J is TRBJ2-7, with TRBD1 identical over 7 bases. Trimming removed 3 bases from V and 3 bases from J; junction bases left unmatched: 6. The CDR3 is 14 amino acids. In germline, CDR1 is SGDLS, CDR2 YYNGEE.

This clonotype was recorded once. The J gene is TRBJ2-6, the V gene TRBV20-1; a weak D match, TRBD1 (6 bases). CDR3 size: 14 residues. In germline, CDR1 is DFQATT, CDR2 SNEGSKA (reference sequence). V gave up 4 bases and J gave up 1 base, with 8 bases separating them. CDR3: CSATGQSGANVLTF. CDR3 DNA: TGCAGTGCTACAGGACAGTCTGGGGCCAACGTCCTGACTTTC.

This clonotype was counted a few times. The chain couples TRBV3-1 to TRBJ1-2, with TRBD1 as a possible D gene (5 bases). Looked up from germline, CDR1 is LGHDT and CDR2 is YNNKEL (reference sequence). CDR3 length equals 15 residues. The V and J ends lost 2 bases and 2 bases respectively, with 12 bases between them. The CDR3 DNA is TGTGCCAGCAGCCAAAAGGGACTGCAGAACTATGGCTACACCTTC. It codes for CASSQKGLQNYGYTF.

This chain connects TRBV4-1 to TRBJ2-1; TRBD2 is a possible D gene (6 bases). The CDR3 spans 17 residues. V dropped 1 base and J dropped 7 bases, with 20 bases sitting between them. From germline, CDR1 is MGHRA and CDR2 YSYEKL. The CDR3 sequence: CASSQALTSQRVNEQFF. The CDR3 nucleotides are TGCGCCAGCAGCCAAGCCCTGACTAGTCAAAGGGTAAATGAGCAGTTCTTC.

The chain employs TRBV18 and TRBJ1-2; 7 nucleotides match TRBD1. The ends lost 3 bases at V and 4 bases at J; junction bases unmatched: 5. CDR1 and CDR2 (germline): KGHSH, LQKENI. The CDR3 extends over 14 amino acids. For the CDR3, the DNA is TGTGCCAGCTCACCCGGACAGGCCACCTATGGCTACACCTTC. Amino acids: CASSPGQATYGYTF.

This chain uses TRBV29-1 with TRBJ1-5, with 8 bases lining up with TRBD1. CDR1 and CDR2 (germline): SQVTM, ANQGSEA. The CDR3 is 13 amino acids. Trimming removed 4 bases from V and 4 bases from J; junction bases left unmatched: 3. The DNA of the CDR3 is TGCAGCGTTGCAGGGGGCGCGAATCAGCCCCAGCATTTT. Its protein product is CSVAGGANQPQHF.

This rearrangement joins TRBV7-2 to TRBJ2-3, with TRBD2 as a possible D gene (5 bases). From germline, CDR1 is SGHTA and CDR2 FQGNSA. The V and J ends lost 4 bases and 3 bases respectively, with 17 bases between them. The CDR3 loop spans 16 amino acids. CDR3 in DNA: TGTGCCAGCAGCTCGCCCCCGGGGAAACTAACAGATACGCAGTATTTT. Residues: CASSSPPGKLTDTQYF.

The count of this clonotype is one. The rearrangement uses TRBV3-1 and TRBJ2-1; 13 nucleotides line up with TRBD2. V was pared by 3 bases and J by 9 bases, with 11 bases of the junction left unmatched. Germline V gene sequence: CDR1 LGHDT, CDR2 YNNKEL (reference sequence). The CDR3 is made up of 17 amino acids. In DNA form, the CDR3 reads TGTGCCAGCAGCCACCCCACACTAGCGGGAGGGCCGATTGAGCAGTTCTTC. Translation: CASSHPTLAGGPIEQFF.

CDR3 in DNA: TGTGCCAGCAGCCAAGAAGTGAGGTACGAGCAGTACTTC. Residues: CASSQEVRYEQYF. This rearrangement joins TRBV4-2 to TRBJ2-7; the D is unclear. Germline CDR1 is LGHNA and CDR2 is YNFKEQ. V gave up 0 bases and J gave up 4 bases, with 7 bases separating them. The CDR3 runs 13 residues.

J is TRBJ1-2 and V is TRBV4-3, with D possibly being TRBD1 (6 bases). Germline V gene data show CDR1 as LGHNA and CDR2 as YSLEER. V gave up 0 bases and J gave up 8 bases, with 13 bases separating them. This CDR3 region has 14 residues. In nucleotides, the CDR3 is TGCGCCAGCAGCCAAGATCGTCGGGGGGCGGGCTACACCTTC. Translation: CASSQDRRGAGYTF.

This clonotype was detected only a few times. The gene calls are TRBV27 and TRBJ2-2; D uncertain. CDR3 size: 15 residues. Germline CDR1 reads MNHEY; CDR2 reads SMNVEV (reference sequence). Trimming stripped 0 bases from V and 5 bases from J, with 10 bases between. The CDR3 sequence: CASSLSSLRTGELFF. CDR3 nucleotide sequence: TGTGCCAGCAGTTTATCGTCGCTGCGAACCGGGGAGCTGTTTTTT.

V usage is TRBV6-1 and J usage is TRBJ1-1; the D gene is possibly TRBD1 (5 bases). Germline V lookup: CDR1 MNHNS, CDR2 SASEGT. The ends were cut back, 1 base at V and 1 base at J, with 13 bases in the middle. The CDR3 covers 16 residues. The CDR3 DNA reads TGTGCCAGCAGTGAAGTGTTATGGGGGGGGAACACTGAAGCTTTCTTT. Encoded protein: CASSEVLWGGNTEAFF.

The rearrangement uses TRBV7-2 and TRBJ1-3; a weak D match, TRBD1 (6 bases). Germline CDR1 and CDR2: SGHTA and FQGNSA. The CDR3 is 14 amino acids. The ends were cut back, 4 bases at V and 4 bases at J, with 11 bases in the middle. This CDR3 is CASSSTGTGNTIYF. In nucleotides, the CDR3 is TGTGCCAGCAGCTCTACAGGGACCGGAAACACCATATATTTT.

V usage is TRBV5-4 and J usage is TRBJ1-1; the D gene is possibly TRBD1 (6 bases). Trimming removed 1 base from V and 4 bases from J, with 11 bases in between. Germline values: CDR1 SGHNT, CDR2 YYREEE (reference sequence). This CDR3 contains 14 residues. The DNA for the CDR3 is TGTGCCAGCAGCTTGCAGGGGCGCCCCACTGAAGCTTTCTTT. As protein: CASSLQGRPTEAFF.

This clonotype was observed many times. The J gene is TRBJ2-3, the V gene TRBV7-2, with a tentative D call TRBD2 (6 bases). Trimming pared 2 bases from V and 6 bases from J, leaving 18 bases between. The germline V gene encodes CDR1 SGHTA and CDR2 FQGNSA. The CDR3 contains 16 residues. This CDR3 reads CASSLMSGVRADTQYF. As DNA, the CDR3 is TGTGCCAGCAGCTTAATGTCGGGAGTCAGAGCGGATACGCAGTATTTT.

This clonotype was picked up a small number of times. The rearrangement joins TRBV4-1 to TRBJ2-7, with 8 bases lining up with TRBD2. Germline CDR1 and CDR2: MGHRA and YSYEKL. V lost 7 bases, J lost 3 bases, and 8 bases stayed unmatched. CDR3 size: 14 residues. The CDR3 coding sequence is TGCGCCAGCAAACCGAGCGGGAGTCTCTACGAGCAGTACTTC. This translates into CASKPSGSLYEQYF.

The chain links TRBV20-1 to TRBJ2-7; 9 positions agree with TRBD2. CDR3 length equals 12 residues. Germline V gene sequence: CDR1 DFQATT, CDR2 SNEGSKA (reference sequence). CDR3 bases: TGCGGGGCGGCTAGCGGGAACTACGAGCAGTACTTC. It is translated as CGAASGNYEQYF.

The CDR3 DNA follows: TGTGCCACCACAAACACCGGGGAGCTGTTTTTT. This gives the protein CATTNTGELFF. The chain recombines TRBV24-1 with TRBJ2-2; D is uncertain. Germline-derived CDR1 and CDR2 are KGHDR and SFDVKD. Trimming removed 8 bases from V and 2 bases from J, with 2 bases in between. This CDR3 spans 11 amino acids.